Presented here are 24 T cell receptor beta chains from one specimen sequenced in a study of technical replicates of blood from several donors. Only in-frame clones appear in the TCRdb table, and some are missing; sequencing was by immunoSEQ multiplex PCR. The repertoire holds more than 75,000 clones, with around 94% as singletons. The specimen was T cells isolated from PBMCs. The source is a human donor in good health.

This clone came up a few times. This chain links TRBV4-1 with TRBJ1-1; no clear D. There are 14 residues in the CDR3. Trimming pared 2 bases from V and 1 base from J, leaving 8 bases between. The germline V gene encodes CDR1 MGHRA and CDR2 YSYEKL. CDR3 sequence reads: CASSQLEGNTEAFF. The CDR3 region has the DNA TGCGCCAGCAGCCAATTAGAGGGGAACACTGAAGCTTTCTTT.

The chain combines TRBV9 with TRBJ2-7; the match to TRBD1 covers 7 bases. V was clipped by 2 bases and J by 2 bases; unmatched bases: 4. Germline loops: CDR1 SGDLS, CDR2 YYNGEE. This CDR3 is built from 14 residues. CDR3 sequence reads: CASSVTGKTYEQYF. CDR3 in DNA: TGTGCCAGCAGCGTGACAGGGAAGACCTACGAGCAGTACTTC. The variable domain in full, with the rest retrieved from reference TRBV9 and TRBJ2-7, is DSGVTQTPKHLITATGQRVTLRCSPRSGDLSVYWYQQSLDQGLQFLIQYYNGEERAKGNILERFSAQQFPDLHSELNLSSLELGDSALYFCASSVTGKTYEQYFGPGTRLTVT.

The table lists this clone with a count of one. The chain combines TRBV5-1 with TRBJ1-2, with D uncertain. The CDR3 is 14 residues long. V shed 0 bases and J shed 3 bases, with 9 bases lying between them. Germline V gene sequence: CDR1 SGHRS, CDR2 YFSETQ. The CDR3 DNA reads TGCGCCAGCAGCTTGGGACACCTTGACTATGGCTACACCTTC. It specifies CASSLGHLDYGYTF.

The chain has TRBV6-1 and TRBJ1-2, with TRBD1 identical over 9 bases. The junction had 5 bases not matched to a gene; V was cut back by 5 bases and J by 4 bases. CDR1 is MNHNS and CDR2 is SASEGT in the germline V gene. This CDR3 is 14 amino acids long. The CDR3 spells CASSRDRDGYGYTF. CDR3 coding DNA: TGTGCCAGCAGTCGGGACAGGGATGGCTATGGCTACACCTTC.

This chain joins TRBV21-1 and TRBJ2-7; TRBD1, as called in the table, went unchecked against the DNA. TRBV21-1 represents a pseudogene. The CDR3 covers 16 residues. The chain's CDR3 is CASSKPIGQGLHEQYF. In nucleotides, the CDR3 is TGTGCCAGCAGCAAACCTATCGGACAGGGGCTCCACGAGCAGTACTTC.

V usage is TRBV11-3 and J usage is TRBJ2-7; D gene ambiguous. The V end was cut by 1 base, the J end by 4 bases, with 11 bases between. Per the germline V gene, CDR1 is SGHNT and CDR2 is YENEEA. The CDR3 sequence is 14 residues long. CDR3 sequence (DNA): TGTGCCAGCAGCTTAGTGGGCTATTTTTACGAGCAGTACTTC. This translates into CASSLVGYFYEQYF.

J is TRBJ2-1 and V is TRBV6-5; D is possibly TRBD1 (5 bases). The V and J ends lost 0 bases and 7 bases respectively, with 16 bases between them. Germline loops: CDR1 MNHEY, CDR2 SVGAGI. This CDR3 is built from 16 residues. This chain's CDR3 is CASSYSGRAVVNEQFF. The CDR3 coding sequence is TGTGCCAGCAGTTACTCAGGCAGGGCGGTTGTTAATGAGCAGTTCTTC.

The chain carries TRBV25-1 and TRBJ1-1, with TRBD1 as a possible D gene (6 bases). The CDR3 spans 14 residues. The germline V gene encodes CDR1 MGHDK and CDR2 SYGVNS. The ends were cut back, 5 bases at V and 1 base at J, with 11 bases in the middle. The CDR3 loop is CASSLQGRNTEAFF. In DNA form, the CDR3 reads TGTGCCAGCAGTCTACAGGGTAGGAACACTGAAGCTTTCTTT.

V is TRBV27 and J is TRBJ1-5, with 11 bases identical to TRBD1. The CDR3 covers 16 residues. Germline assignment: CDR1 MNHEY and CDR2 SMNVEV (reference sequence). V was pared by 6 bases and J by 1 base, with 5 bases of the junction left unmatched. The CDR3 is CASSQRDRGSNQPQHF. In DNA form, the CDR3 reads TGTGCCAGCAGCCAGAGGGACAGGGGGAGCAATCAGCCCCAGCATTTT.

The rearrangement uses TRBV9 and TRBJ1-1; D gene unclear. The germline CDR1 and CDR2 sequences are SGDLS and YYNGEE. V lost 4 bases, J lost 0 bases, and 19 bases lay in between. The CDR3 consists of 17 residues. The CDR3 reads CASSQRQGTLLNTEAFF. In DNA, the CDR3 is TGTGCCAGCAGCCAACGACAAGGAACCCTTTTGAACACTGAAGCTTTCTTT.

This clone was observed once. The V and J genes are TRBV30 and TRBJ2-3; 8 bases are a match to TRBD1. V shed 3 bases, J shed 6 bases, and the junction held 14 bases outside the gene matches. CDR3 length: 16 amino acids. The V gene's germline CDR1 is GTSNPN and CDR2 SVGIG (reference sequence). The CDR3 DNA reads as TGTGCCTGGAGCGGGATTCGACAGGGGCGCTTGGATACGCAGTATTTT. It specifies CAWSGIRQGRLDTQYF.

The chain recombines TRBV18 with TRBJ2-5; perhaps TRBD1 as D (5 bases). Looked up from germline, CDR1 is KGHSH and CDR2 is LQKENI. The CDR3 spans 15 residues. V was cut by 2 bases and J by 5 bases, with 15 bases left in between. The CDR3 protein is CASSPGRGDMETQYF. The CDR3 DNA follows: TGTGCCAGCTCACCAGGAAGGGGTGATATGGAGACCCAGTACTTC.

The chain recombines TRBV6-5 with TRBJ1-1, with TRBD1 matching 8 bases. The germline V gene has CDR1 MNHEY and CDR2 SVGAGI. The CDR3 consists of 11 residues. V dropped 6 bases and J dropped 8; count of bases not matched to a gene: 2. The CDR3 DNA sequence: TGTGCCAGCAGCCGACAGGGGGAAGCTTTCTTT. Protein product: CASSRQGEAFF.

This chain joins TRBV6-5 and TRBJ2-7; 8 bases are a match to TRBD1. CDR3 length equals 14 residues. V shed 6 bases and J 5 bases; nucleotides not matched to a gene: 9. Germline V CDR1 and CDR2: MNHEY, SVGAGI. In DNA, the CDR3 is TGTGCCAGCAGGAGCGACAGGGGAAACGACGAGCAGTACTTC. It codes for CASRSDRGNDEQYF.

This chain joins TRBV10-3 and TRBJ1-4; possible D gene TRBD1, 6 bases. V was clipped by 0 bases and J by 4 bases, with 12 bases between them. Germline V gene lookup returns CDR1 ENHRY and CDR2 SYGVKD. The CDR3 length is 16 residues. The CDR3 is CAISESFGQINEKLFF. CDR3 DNA: TGTGCCATCAGTGAGTCTTTCGGACAGATTAATGAAAAACTGTTTTTT.

V usage is TRBV5-1 and J usage is TRBJ1-1; D ambiguous. The V gene lost 4 bases and the J gene lost 1 base, with 11 bases spanning the gap. The CDR3 totals 14 residues. The germline V gene encodes CDR1 SGHRS and CDR2 YFSETQ. The CDR3 spells CASSLVAGNTEAFF. The CDR3 coding sequence is TGCGCCAGCAGCCTGGTCGCGGGGAACACTGAAGCTTTCTTT. Variable domain in full (rest from reference TRBV5-1 and TRBJ1-1): KAGVTQTPRYLIKTRGQQVTLSCSPISGHRSVSWYQQTPGQGLQFLFEYFSETQRNKGNFPGRFSGRQFSNSRSEMNVSTLELGDSALYLCASSLVAGNTEAFFGQGTRLTVV.

In this sample, this clone turned up once. This chain uses TRBV12-2 with TRBJ1-4; the D call in the table, TRBD1, was not verified against the DNA. TRBV12-2 is a listed pseudogene. The CDR3 sequence is 17 residues long. CDR3: CASRPPRDRGTNEKLFF. The CDR3 region has the DNA TGTGCAAGTCGCCCCCCACGGGACAGGGGGACTAATGAAAAACTGTTTTTT.

V usage is TRBV11-3 and J usage is TRBJ2-1, with D possibly being TRBD2 (5 bases). This CDR3 comprises 15 residues. The germline CDR1 and CDR2 sequences are SGHNT and YENEEA. V was pared by 1 base and J by 7 bases, with 14 bases between. CDR3 nucleotide sequence: TGTGCCAGCAGCTTAGGTCGCGGACCGGGGAATGAGCAGTTCTTC. Translating gives CASSLGRGPGNEQFF.

This chain connects TRBV4-1 to TRBJ1-1; D ambiguous. Deletions cut 1 base from V and 5 bases from J, with 14 bases between. The CDR3 consists of 15 residues. CDR1 and CDR2 (germline): MGHRA, YSYEKL. CDR3 residues: CASSQVSVGRTEAFF. CDR3 sequence (DNA): TGCGCCAGCAGCCAAGTGAGTGTGGGGAGGACTGAAGCTTTCTTT.

V is TRBV5-4 and J is TRBJ2-2; D not resolved. Trimming removed 3 bases at V and 0 bases at J, with 12 bases between. Germline V gives CDR1 SGHNT, CDR2 YYREEE (reference sequence). The CDR3 is made up of 16 amino acids. This CDR3 is CASSSSVNTNTGELFF. CDR3 sequence (DNA): TGTGCCAGCAGCTCATCAGTGAACACGAACACCGGGGAGCTGTTTTTT.

CDR3 loop: CASSWDRGATNEKLFF. The CDR3 DNA reads as TGTGCCAGCAGCTGGGACAGGGGTGCAACTAATGAAAAACTGTTTTTT. This rearrangement joins TRBV5-6 to TRBJ1-4; 10 bases line up with TRBD1. Per germline, CDR1 SGHDT and CDR2 YYEEEE. The trim removed 3 bases at V and 0 bases at J, leaving 2 bases unmatched. The CDR3 length is 16 residues. The whole variable domain, remainder taken from reference TRBV5-6 and TRBJ1-4, is DAGVTQSPTHLIKTRGQQVTLRCSPKSGHDTVSWYQQALGQGPQFIFQYYEEEERQRGNFPDRFSGHQFPNYSSELNVNALLLGDSALYLCASSWDRGATNEKLFFGSGTQLSVL.

This clone was detected once. V gene TRBV5-1 combines with J gene TRBJ2-5, with D maybe TRBD1 (6 bases). The germline V gene encodes CDR1 SGHRS and CDR2 YFSETQ. Trimming shortened V by 6 bases and J by 5 bases, and 11 bases separated the two germline ends. The CDR3 loop spans 12 amino acids. The CDR3 loop reads CASTGTSETQYF. In DNA form, the CDR3 reads TGCGCCAGCACCGGGACATCCGAGACCCAGTACTTC.

This sequence joins TRBV9 and TRBJ2-7, with 15 positions matching TRBD2. The CDR3 extends over 14 amino acids. V lost 4 bases to trimming and J lost 7 bases; unmatched junction nucleotides: 3. CDR1 and CDR2 (germline): SGDLS, YYNGEE. Here the CDR3 reads CASSLGTSGGEQYF. The CDR3 nucleotides read TGTGCCAGCAGCCTCGGGACTAGCGGGGGGGAGCAGTACTTC.

This sequence joins TRBV11-2 and TRBJ2-5; 9 bases are a match to TRBD2. V gave up 7 bases and J gave up 3 bases; unmatched junction bases: 9. The CDR3 has 15 amino acids. Germline V gene data show CDR1 as SGHAT and CDR2 as FQNNGV. Here the CDR3 DNA reads TGTGCCAGCACCACTAGCGGGCGGGACGAAGAGACCCAGTACTTC. This gives the protein CASTTSGRDEETQYF.